This T cell receptor beta chain was recovered during a study of shared clonotypes between healthy human individuals. Study as a whole: In total, the donors were two women and a few men aged 18 to 49.

Authors' processing steps: Without quality scores, immunoSEQ junctional reads could not be filtered like full-length reads. Profiled with immunoSEQ multiplex PCR; TCRdb holds only in-frame clones, not every one. D and trimming were read from the DNA, whereas the V and J calls and clone size are those reported in that table. The data show some 2.1 million clones, 85% to 95% seen once. J gave up 3 bases and V 7 bases, and 3 bases lay outside the gene matches. Germline loops: CDR1 SNHLY, CDR2 FYNNEI. This CDR3 comprises 13 residues. The naive CD8 fraction comprised CD45RO-negative cells positively selected for CCR7 and excluded terminally differentiated effector memory CD45RA+ cells.

The clonotype originates from a young man in good health. Some clones in this sample may be carry-over from other donors' samples. Sequencing was performed on naive CD8+ T cells from PBMCs. The rearrangement joins TRBV2 to TRBJ2-7, with 10 bases matching TRBD2. The CDR3 DNA reads TGTGCCAGCATTAGGACTAGCGGCTACGAGCAGTACTTC. It yields the protein CASIRTSGYEQYF.